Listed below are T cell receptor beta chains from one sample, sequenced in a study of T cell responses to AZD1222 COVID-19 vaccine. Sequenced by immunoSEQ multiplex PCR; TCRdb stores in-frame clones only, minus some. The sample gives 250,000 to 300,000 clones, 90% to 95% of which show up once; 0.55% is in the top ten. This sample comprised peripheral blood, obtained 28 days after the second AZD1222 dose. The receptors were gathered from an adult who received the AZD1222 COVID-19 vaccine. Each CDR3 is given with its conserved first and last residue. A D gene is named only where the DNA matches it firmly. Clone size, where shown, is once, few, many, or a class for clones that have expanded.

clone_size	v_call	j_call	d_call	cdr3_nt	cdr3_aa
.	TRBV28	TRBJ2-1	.	TGTGCCAGCAGCCAGTTCAATGAGCAGTTCTTC	CASSQFNEQFF
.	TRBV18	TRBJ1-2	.	TGTGCCAGCTCACCTTCTTTTGGGGATACCGTCAACTATGGCTACACCTTC	CASSPSFGDTVNYGYTF
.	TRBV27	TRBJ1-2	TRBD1	TGTGCCAGCAGTCCAGGACAGGGGGCAGGCTATGGCTACACCTTC	CASSPGQGAGYGYTF
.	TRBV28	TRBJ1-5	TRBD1	TGTGCCAGCAGTCCGTCAGGGGGGTATAGCAATCAGCCCCAGCATTTT	CASSPSGGYSNQPQHF
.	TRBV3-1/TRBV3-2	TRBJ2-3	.	TGTGCCAGCAGCCGAAACGTACATGGACAGTATTTT	CASSRNVHGQYF
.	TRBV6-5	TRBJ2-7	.	TGTGCCAGCACCGGGGACGGCTACGAGCAGTACTTC	CASTGDGYEQYF
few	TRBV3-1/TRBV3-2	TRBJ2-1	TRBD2	TGTGCCAGCAGCCATACCGGGACTAGCGGCTACAATGAGCAGTTCTTC	CASSHTGTSGYNEQFF
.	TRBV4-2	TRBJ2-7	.	TGTGCCAGCAGCCATACCGACGGCTACGAGCAGTACTTC	CASSHTDGYEQYF
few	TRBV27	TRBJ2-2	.	TGTGCCAGCAGTCTCGCGGTCGGGGAGCTGTTTTTT	CASSLAVGELFF
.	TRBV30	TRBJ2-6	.	TGTGCCTGGAGTAAGAGATGGGGGGCGGGTGCGACATCTGGGGCCAACGTCCTGACTTTC	CAWSKRWGAGATSGANVLTF
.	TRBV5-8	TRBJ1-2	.	TGTGCCAGCAGACCTGGCTACACCTTC	CASRPGYTF
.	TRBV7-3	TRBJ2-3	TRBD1	TGTGCCAGCGCAGGACAGGGGGCCCCAGATACGCAGTATTTT	CASAGQGAPDTQYF
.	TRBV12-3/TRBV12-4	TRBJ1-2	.	TGTGCCAGCAGTGTCGACATCTATGGCTACACCTTC	CASSVDIYGYTF
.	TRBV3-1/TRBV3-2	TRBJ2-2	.	TGTGCCAGCAGCCAACTCTTTATCGCCGGGGAGCTGTTTTTT	CASSQLFIAGELFF
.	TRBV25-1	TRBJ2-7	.	TGTGCCAGCAGATCGGACCGATCCCGGGCCTACGAGCAGTACTTC	CASRSDRSRAYEQYF
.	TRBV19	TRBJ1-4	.	TGTGCCAGTAGTCCACCAGGAGAAAAACTGTTTTTT	CASSPPGEKLFF
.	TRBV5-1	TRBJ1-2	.	TGCGCCAGCAGCCCCTTGTTTGACTATGGCTACACCTTC	CASSPLFDYGYTF
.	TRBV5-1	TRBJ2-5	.	TGCGCCAGCAGCTTTGAGTCCAAGACCCAGTACTTC	CASSFESKTQYF
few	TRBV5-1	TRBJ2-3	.	TGCGCCAGCTTAAGGGGGGGAAGCACAGATACGCAGTATTTT	CASLRGGSTDTQYF
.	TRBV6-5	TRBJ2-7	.	TGTGCCAGCAGTTACTCGGCCAGCACTACCTACGAGCAGTACTTC	CASSYSASTTYEQYF
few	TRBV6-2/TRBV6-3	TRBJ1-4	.	TGTGCCAGCAGTCAAGTGTATCCGGCCCAGGACGAGAATGAAAAACTGTTTTTT	CASSQVYPAQDENEKLFF
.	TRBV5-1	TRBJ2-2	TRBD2	TGCGCCAGCAGCTTGGGGGGACTAGCGGGGTCCACCGGGGAGCTGTTTTTT	CASSLGGLAGSTGELFF
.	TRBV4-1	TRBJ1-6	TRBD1	TGCGCCAGCCGCCTGGGGACAGATAATTCACCCCTCCACTTT	CASRLGTDNSPLHF
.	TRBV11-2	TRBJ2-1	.	TGTGCCAGCAGTCTAGGAGAGCAGTTCTTC	CASSLGEQFF
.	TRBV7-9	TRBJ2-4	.	TGTGCCAGCAGCTTAGAGGTGGACTGGGGGGCCAAAAACATTCAGTACTTC	CASSLEVDWGAKNIQYF
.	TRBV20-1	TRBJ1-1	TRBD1	TGCAGTGCTAGGGGGGACAGTGAAGCTTTCTTT	CSARGDSEAFF
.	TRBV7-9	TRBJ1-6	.	TGTGCCAGCAGCTCCGGGGGGGTCCAACTTAATTCACCCCTCCACTTT	CASSSGGVQLNSPLHF
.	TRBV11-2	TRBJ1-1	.	TGTGCCAGCAGCCTCCAGGGTTACACTGAAGCTTTCTTT	CASSLQGYTEAFF
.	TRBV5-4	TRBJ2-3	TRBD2	TGTGCCAGTAGCGGACTAGCGGGAGGGCCGAACACAGATACGCAGTATTTT	CASSGLAGGPNTDTQYF
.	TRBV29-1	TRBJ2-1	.	TGCAGCGTTGACAGTCAGATCTCCTACAATGAGCAGTTCTTC	CSVDSQISYNEQFF
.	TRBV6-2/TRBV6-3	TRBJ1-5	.	TGTGCCAGCAGTTATTTATCTCATCAGCCCCAGCATTTT	CASSYLSHQPQHF
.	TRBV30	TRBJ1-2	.	TGTGCCTGGAGTGCAGCTAACTATGGCTACACCTTC	CAWSAANYGYTF
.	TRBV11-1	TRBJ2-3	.	TGTGCCAGCAGCCGGGACGGCACAGATACGCAGTATTTT	CASSRDGTDTQYF
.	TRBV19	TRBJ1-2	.	TGTGCCAGTAGCGAAAGTCCTAACTATGGCTACACCTTC	CASSESPNYGYTF
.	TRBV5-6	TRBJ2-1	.	TGTGCCAGTAGGCGAGGCGGGACTGGCTCCTACAATGAGCAGTTCTTC	CASRRGGTGSYNEQFF
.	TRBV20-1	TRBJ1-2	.	TGCACCCTTGTCGGCATTAATGGCTACACCTTC	CTLVGINGYTF
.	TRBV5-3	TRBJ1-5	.	TGTGCCAGAAGCCCGACCAGGCAGCCCCAGCATTTT	CARSPTRQPQHF
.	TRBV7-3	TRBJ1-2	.	TGTGCCAGCAGCTCCCAGACGTATAGGGTCTATGGCTACACCTTC	CASSSQTYRVYGYTF
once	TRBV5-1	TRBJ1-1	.	TGCGCCAGCAGCGCTGAATGGAACACTGAAGCTTTCTTT	CASSAEWNTEAFF
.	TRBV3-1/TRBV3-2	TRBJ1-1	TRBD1	TGTGCCAGCAGCCAAGGGATGACAGGGTTGGGGACTGAAGCTTTCTTT	CASSQGMTGLGTEAFF
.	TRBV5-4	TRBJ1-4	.	TGTGCCAGCAGCTCCAAAAGGGAAACTAATGAAAAACTGTTTTTT	CASSSKRETNEKLFF
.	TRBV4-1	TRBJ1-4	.	TGCGCCAGCAGCCAAGATCGGGGGGCGTTGGGCGAAAAACTGTTTTTT	CASSQDRGALGEKLFF
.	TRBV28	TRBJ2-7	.	TGTGCCAGCAGTTTATTGGTCGACGAGCAGTACTTC	CASSLLVDEQYF
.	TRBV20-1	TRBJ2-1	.	TGCAGTGCTAGAAAATACAATGAGCAGTTCTTC	CSARKYNEQFF
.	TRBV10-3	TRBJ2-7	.	TGTGCCAGTCACCGGGACATCAACTACGAGCAGTACTTC	CASHRDINYEQYF
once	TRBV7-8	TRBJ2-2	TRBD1	TGTGCCAGCAGCGCGACAGGGGGCGTCGTGAGGAGCGGGGAGCTGTTTTTT	CASSATGGVVRSGELFF
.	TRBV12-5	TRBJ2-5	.	TGTGCTAGTGCCTACCTCACGGGAGTGGGGCAAGAGACCCAGTACTTC	CASAYLTGVGQETQYF
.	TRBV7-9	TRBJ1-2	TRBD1	TGTGCCAGCAGCTTACGTGAGGACAGGGGTTATGGCTACACCTTC	CASSLREDRGYGYTF
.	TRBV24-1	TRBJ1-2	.	TGTGCCACCAGTGAAGCGGTATTCTATGGCTACACCTTC	CATSEAVFYGYTF
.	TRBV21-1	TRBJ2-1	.	TGTGCCAGCAGCAAGGAGGGGGGTAGAGGAAATGAGCAGTTCTTC	CASSKEGGRGNEQFF
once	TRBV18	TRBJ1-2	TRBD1	TGTGCCAGCTCACCGAGACAGGGAATGTATGGCTACACCTTC	CASSPRQGMYGYTF